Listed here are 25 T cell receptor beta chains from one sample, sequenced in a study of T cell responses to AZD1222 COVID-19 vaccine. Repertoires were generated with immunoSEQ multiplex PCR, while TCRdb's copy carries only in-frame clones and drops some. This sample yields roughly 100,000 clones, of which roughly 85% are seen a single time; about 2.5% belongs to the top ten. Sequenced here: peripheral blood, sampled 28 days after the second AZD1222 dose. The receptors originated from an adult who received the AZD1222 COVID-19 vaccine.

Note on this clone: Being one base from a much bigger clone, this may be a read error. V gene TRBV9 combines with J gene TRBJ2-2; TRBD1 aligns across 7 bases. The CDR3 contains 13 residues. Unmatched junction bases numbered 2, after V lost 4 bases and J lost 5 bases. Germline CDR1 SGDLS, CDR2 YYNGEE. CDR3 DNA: TGTGCCAGCAGCTTGACAGGGACCGGGGAGCTGTTTTTT. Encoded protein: CASSLTGTGELFF.

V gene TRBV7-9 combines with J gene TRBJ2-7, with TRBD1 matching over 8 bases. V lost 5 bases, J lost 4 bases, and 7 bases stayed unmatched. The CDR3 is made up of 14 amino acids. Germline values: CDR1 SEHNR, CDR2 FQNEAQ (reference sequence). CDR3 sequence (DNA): TGTGCCAGCAGCCAATCAGGGGGCTGGTACGAGCAGTACTTC. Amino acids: CASSQSGGWYEQYF.

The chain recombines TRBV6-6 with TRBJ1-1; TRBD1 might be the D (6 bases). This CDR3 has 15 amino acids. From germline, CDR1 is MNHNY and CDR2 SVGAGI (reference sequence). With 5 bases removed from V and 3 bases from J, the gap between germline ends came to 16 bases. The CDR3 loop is CASSPPGHRDTEAFF. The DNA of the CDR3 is TGTGCCAGCAGTCCCCCGGGACACCGGGACACTGAAGCTTTCTTT.

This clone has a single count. The CDR3 sequence: CASSMSGGRQPQHF. The DNA of the CDR3 is TGTGCCAGTAGTATGAGTGGGGGAAGACAGCCCCAGCATTTT. The rearrangement uses TRBV19 and TRBJ1-5; maybe TRBD1 (5 bases). Germline V CDR1 and CDR2: LNHDA, SQIVND (reference sequence). CDR3 length: 14 amino acids. Trimming stripped 3 bases from V and 7 bases from J, with 13 bases between.

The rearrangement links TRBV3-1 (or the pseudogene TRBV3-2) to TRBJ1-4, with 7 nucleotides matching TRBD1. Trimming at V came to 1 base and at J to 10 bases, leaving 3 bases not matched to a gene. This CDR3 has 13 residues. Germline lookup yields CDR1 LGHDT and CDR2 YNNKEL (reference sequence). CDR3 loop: CASSQGRGGKLFF. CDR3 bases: TGTGCCAGCAGCCAAGGCAGGGGGGGAAAACTGTTTTTT.

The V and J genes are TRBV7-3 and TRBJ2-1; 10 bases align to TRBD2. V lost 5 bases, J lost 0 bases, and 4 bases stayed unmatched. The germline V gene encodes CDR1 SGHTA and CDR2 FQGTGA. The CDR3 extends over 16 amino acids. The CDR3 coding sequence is TGTGCCAGCAGCGGGGGACTAGCGAGCTCCTACAATGAGCAGTTCTTC. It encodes CASSGGLASSYNEQFF.

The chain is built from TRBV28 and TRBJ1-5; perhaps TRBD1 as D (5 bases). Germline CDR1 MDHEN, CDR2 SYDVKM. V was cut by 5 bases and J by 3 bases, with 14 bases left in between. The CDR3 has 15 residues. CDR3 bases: TGTGCCAGCAGTCCGCGGGGCGGGATCAATCAGCCCCAGCATTTT. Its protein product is CASSPRGGINQPQHF.

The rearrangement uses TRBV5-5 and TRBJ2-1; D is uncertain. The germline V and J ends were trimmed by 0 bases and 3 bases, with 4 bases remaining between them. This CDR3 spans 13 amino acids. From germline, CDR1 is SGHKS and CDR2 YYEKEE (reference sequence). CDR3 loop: CASSLALYNEQFF. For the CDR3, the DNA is TGTGCCAGCAGCTTGGCTCTCTACAATGAGCAGTTCTTC.

The DNA of the CDR3 is TGTGCCACCAGCGTCGAGATGGGACCCTACAATGAGCAGTTCTTC. Translating gives CATSVEMGPYNEQFF. J is TRBJ2-1 and V is TRBV15; perhaps D is TRBD1 or TRBD2 (5 bases each). CDR3 length: 15 residues. CDR1 is LNHNV, CDR2 YYDKDF, per germline (reference sequence). Deletions cut 5 bases from V and 2 bases from J, with 13 bases between.

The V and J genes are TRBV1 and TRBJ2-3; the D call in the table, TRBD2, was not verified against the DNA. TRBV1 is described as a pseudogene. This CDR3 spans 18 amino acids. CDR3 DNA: TGCACCAGCAGCCATCCCGGGACTGACGCTACTAGCACAGATACGCAGTATTTT. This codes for CTSSHPGTDATSTDTQYF.

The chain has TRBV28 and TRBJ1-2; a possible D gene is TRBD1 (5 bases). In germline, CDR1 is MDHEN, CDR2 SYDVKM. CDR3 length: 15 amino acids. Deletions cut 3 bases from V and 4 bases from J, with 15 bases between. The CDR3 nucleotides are TGTGCCAGCAGTTTTGGGCTGGGCGGGGGCTATGGCTACACCTTC. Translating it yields CASSFGLGGGYGYTF.

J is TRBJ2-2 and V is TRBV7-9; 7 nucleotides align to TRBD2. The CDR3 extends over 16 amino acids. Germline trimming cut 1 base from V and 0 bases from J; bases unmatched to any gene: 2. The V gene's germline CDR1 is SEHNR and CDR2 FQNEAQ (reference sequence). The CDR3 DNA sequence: TGTGCCAGCAGCTTAGATCTAGCGGCGAACACCGGGGAGCTGTTTTTT. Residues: CASSLDLAANTGELFF.

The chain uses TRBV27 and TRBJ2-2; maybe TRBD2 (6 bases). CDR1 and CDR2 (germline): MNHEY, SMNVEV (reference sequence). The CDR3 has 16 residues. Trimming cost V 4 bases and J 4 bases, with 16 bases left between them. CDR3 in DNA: TGTGCCAGCAGTTCGGGACTGAGAGTTAGCACCGGGGAGCTGTTTTTT. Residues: CASSSGLRVSTGELFF.

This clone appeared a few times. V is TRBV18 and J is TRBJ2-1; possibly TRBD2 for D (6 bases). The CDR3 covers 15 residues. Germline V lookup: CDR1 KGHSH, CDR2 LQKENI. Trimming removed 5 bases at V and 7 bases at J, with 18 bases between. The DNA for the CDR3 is TGTGCCAGCTCAAAGGGTGCGGAGGGGCGAAATGAGCAGTTCTTC. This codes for CASSKGAEGRNEQFF. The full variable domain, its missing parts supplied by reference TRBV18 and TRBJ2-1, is NAGVMQNPRHLVRRRGQEARLRCSPMKGHSHVYWYRQLPEEGLKFMVYLQKENIIDESGMPKERFSAEFPKEGPSILRIQQVVRGDSAAYFCASSKGAEGRNEQFFGPGTRLTVL.

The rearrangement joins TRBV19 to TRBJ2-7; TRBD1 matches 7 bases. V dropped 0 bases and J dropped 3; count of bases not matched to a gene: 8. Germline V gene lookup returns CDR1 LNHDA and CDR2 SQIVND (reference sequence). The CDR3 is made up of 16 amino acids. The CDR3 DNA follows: TGTGCCAGTAGTATAGAACACAGGGGAGAATACTACGAGCAGTACTTC. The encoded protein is CASSIEHRGEYYEQYF.

The CDR3 nucleotides are TGCGCCAGCAGCTTGATTCCTAGCGGGAGCTCCTACAATGAGCAGTTCTTC. Amino acid sequence: CASSLIPSGSSYNEQFF. The chain couples TRBV5-1 to TRBJ2-1, with 10 bases aligning to TRBD2. The CDR3 is 17 amino acids. Germline V CDR1 and CDR2: SGHRS, YFSETQ. J lost 0 bases, V lost 1 base, and 4 bases had no gene match. The whole variable domain, filled in from reference TRBV5-1 and TRBJ2-1, reads KAGVTQTPRYLIKTRGQQVTLSCSPISGHRSVSWYQQTPGQGLQFLFEYFSETQRNKGNFPGRFSGRQFSNSRSEMNVSTLELGDSALYLCASSLIPSGSSYNEQFFGPGTRLTVL.

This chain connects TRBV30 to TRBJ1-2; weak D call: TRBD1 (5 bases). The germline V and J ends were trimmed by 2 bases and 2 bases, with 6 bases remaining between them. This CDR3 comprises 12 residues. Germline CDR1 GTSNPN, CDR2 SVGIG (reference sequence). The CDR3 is CAWSKGNYGYTF. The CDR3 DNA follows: TGTGCCTGGAGTAAGGGGAACTATGGCTACACCTTC.

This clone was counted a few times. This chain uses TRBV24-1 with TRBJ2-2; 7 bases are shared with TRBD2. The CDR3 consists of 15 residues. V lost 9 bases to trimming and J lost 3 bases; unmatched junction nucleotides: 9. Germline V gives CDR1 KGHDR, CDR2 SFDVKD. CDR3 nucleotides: TGTGCCACCGAAACTGGGCTAGCGGACACCGGGGAGCTGTTTTTT. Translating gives CATETGLADTGELFF.

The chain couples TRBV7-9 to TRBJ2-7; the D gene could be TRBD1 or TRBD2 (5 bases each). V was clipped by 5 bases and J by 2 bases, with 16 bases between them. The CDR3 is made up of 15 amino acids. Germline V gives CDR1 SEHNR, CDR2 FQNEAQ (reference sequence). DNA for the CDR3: TGTGCCAGCAGCGTGGGCCGGGACGGAGCCTACGAGCAGTACTTC. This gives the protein CASSVGRDGAYEQYF.

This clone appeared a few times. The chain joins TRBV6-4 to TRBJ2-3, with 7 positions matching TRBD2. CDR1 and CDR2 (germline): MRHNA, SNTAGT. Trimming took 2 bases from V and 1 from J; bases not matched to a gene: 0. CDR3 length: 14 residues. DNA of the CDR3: TGTGCCAGCAGTGACCTAGCGGGCACAGATACGCAGTATTTT. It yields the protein CASSDLAGTDTQYF.

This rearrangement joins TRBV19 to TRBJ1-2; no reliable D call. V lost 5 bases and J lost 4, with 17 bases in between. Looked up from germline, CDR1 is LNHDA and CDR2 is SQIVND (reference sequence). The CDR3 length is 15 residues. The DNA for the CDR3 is TGTGCCAGTAGTGCACCCCCCCCGGGTGGCTATGGCTACACCTTC. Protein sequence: CASSAPPPGGYGYTF. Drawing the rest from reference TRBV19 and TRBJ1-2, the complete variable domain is DGGITQSPKYLFRKEGQNVTLSCEQNLNHDAMYWYRQDPGQGLRLIYYSQIVNDFQKGDIAEGYSVSREKKESFPLTVTSAQKNPTAFYLCASSAPPPGGYGYTFGSGTRLTVV.

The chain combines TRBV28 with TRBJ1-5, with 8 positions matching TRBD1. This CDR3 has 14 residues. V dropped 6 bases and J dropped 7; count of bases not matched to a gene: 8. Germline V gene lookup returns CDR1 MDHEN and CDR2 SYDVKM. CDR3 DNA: TGTGCCAGCAGGACTGACAGGGGCAGACAGCCCCAGCATTTT. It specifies CASRTDRGRQPQHF. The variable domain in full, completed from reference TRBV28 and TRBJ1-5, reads DVKVTQSSRYLVKRTGEKVFLECVQDMDHENMFWYRQDPGLGLRLIYFSYDVKMKEKGDIPEGYSVSREKKERFSLILESASTNQTSMYLCASRTDRGRQPQHFGDGTRLSIL.

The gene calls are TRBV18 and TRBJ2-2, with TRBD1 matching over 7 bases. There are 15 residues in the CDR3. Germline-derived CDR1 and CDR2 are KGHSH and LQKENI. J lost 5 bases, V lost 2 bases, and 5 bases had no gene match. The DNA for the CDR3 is TGTGCCAGCTCACCAATGTCCAGGGGGACCGGGGAGCTGTTTTTT. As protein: CASSPMSRGTGELFF.

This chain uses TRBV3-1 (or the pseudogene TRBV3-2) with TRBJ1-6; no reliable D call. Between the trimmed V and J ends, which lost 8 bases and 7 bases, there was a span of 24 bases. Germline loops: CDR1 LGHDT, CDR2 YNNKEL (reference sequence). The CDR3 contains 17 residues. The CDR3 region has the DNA TGTGCCAGCTCTAACGTACCGGGCTCCATAAGGAATTCACCCCTCCACTTT. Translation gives CASSNVPGSIRNSPLHF.

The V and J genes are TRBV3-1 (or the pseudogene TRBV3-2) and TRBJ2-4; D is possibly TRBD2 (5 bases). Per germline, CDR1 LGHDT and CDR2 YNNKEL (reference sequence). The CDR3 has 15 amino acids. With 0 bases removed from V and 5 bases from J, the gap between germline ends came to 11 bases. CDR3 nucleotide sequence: TGTGCCAGCAGCCAAGAGCATAGCGAGCAAAACATTCAGTACTTC. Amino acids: CASSQEHSEQNIQYF.